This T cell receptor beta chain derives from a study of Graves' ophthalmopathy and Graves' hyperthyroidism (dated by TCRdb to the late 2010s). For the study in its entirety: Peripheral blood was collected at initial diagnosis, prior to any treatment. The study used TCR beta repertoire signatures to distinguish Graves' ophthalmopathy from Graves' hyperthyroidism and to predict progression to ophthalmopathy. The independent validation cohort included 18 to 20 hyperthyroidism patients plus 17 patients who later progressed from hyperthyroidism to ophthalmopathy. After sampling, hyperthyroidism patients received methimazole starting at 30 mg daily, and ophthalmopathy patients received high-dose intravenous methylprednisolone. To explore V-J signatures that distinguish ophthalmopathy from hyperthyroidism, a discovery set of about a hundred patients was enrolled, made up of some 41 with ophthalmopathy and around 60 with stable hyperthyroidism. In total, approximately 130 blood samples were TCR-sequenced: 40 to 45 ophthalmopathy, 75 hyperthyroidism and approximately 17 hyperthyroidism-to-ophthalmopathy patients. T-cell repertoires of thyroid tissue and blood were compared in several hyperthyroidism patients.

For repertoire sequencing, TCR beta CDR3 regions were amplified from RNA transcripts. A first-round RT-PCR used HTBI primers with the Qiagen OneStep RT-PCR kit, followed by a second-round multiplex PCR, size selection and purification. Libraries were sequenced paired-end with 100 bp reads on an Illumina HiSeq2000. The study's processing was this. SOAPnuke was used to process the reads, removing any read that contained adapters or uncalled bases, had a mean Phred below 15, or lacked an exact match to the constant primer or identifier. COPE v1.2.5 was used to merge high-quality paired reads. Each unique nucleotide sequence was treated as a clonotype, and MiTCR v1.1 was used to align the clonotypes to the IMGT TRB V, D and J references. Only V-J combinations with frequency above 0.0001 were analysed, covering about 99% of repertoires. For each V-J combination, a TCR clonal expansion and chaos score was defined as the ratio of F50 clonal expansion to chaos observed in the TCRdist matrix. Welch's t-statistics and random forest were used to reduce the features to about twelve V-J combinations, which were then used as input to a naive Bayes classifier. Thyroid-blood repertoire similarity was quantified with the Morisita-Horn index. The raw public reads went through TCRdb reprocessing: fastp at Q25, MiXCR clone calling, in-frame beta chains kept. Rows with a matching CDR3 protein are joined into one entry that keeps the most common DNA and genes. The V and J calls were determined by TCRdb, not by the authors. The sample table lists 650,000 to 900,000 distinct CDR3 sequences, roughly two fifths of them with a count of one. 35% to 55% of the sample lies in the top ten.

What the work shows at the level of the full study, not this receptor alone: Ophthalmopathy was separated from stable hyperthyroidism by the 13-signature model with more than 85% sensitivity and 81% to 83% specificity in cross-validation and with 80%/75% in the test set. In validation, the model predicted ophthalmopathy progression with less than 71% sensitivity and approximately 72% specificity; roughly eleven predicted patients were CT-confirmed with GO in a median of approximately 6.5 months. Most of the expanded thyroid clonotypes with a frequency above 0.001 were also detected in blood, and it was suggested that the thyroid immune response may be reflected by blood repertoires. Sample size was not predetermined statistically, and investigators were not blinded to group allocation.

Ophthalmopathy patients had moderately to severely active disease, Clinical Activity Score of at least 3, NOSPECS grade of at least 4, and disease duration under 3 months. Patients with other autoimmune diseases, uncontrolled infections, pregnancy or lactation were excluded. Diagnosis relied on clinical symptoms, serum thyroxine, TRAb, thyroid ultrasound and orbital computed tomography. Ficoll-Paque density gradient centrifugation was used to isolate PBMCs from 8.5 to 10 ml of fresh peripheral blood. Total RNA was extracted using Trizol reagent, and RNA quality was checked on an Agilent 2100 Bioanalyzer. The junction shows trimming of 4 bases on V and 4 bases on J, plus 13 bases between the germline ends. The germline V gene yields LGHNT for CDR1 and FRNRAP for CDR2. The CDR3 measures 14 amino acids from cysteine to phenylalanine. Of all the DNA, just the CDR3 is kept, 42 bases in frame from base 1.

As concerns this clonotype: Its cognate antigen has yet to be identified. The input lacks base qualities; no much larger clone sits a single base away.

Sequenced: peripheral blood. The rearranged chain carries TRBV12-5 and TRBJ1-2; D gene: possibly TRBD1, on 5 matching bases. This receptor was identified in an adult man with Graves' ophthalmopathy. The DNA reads TGTGCTAGTGGTTCACAAGGGGTTACCTATGGCTACACCTTC. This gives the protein CASGSQGVTYGYTF. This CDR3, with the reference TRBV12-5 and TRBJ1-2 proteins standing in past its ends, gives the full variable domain DARVTQTPRHKVTEMGQEVTMRCQPILGHNTVFWYRQTMMQGLELLAYFRNRAPLDDSGMPKDRFSAEMPDATLATLKIQPSEPRDSAVYFCASGSQGVTYGYTFGSGTRLTVV.